This TCR beta chain was observed in a study of T cell responses to AZD1222 COVID-19 vaccine. Findings and limits, study-wide: Of the AZD1222 recipients, only 5 or 6 were seropositive at baseline. Vaccine-related CD4 TCRs covered spike, predominating at 160-218 and 743-854.

Pooled samples include second doses given at about 4 or 12 weeks. The CDR3 sequence is 15 residues long. The germline gives CDR1 SGHAT, CDR2 FQDESV (reference sequence). Trimming took 4 bases from V and 7 from J, leaving 19 bases between them. TCRdb's copy holds only in-frame clones and misses some; the assay was immunoSEQ multiplex PCR. The sample consists of about 180,000 clones, approximately 94% of them appearing once. Notes on this clone: As yet, its antigen is unknown.

The sequence was collected from an adult who received the AZD1222 COVID-19 vaccine. This chain uses TRBV11-1 with TRBJ1-1; D is possibly TRBD1 (5 bases). Sequenced here: peripheral blood, sampled 28 days after the second AZD1222 dose. CDR3: CASSSRPGRALEAFF. CDR3 bases: TGTGCCAGCAGCTCCCGCCCGGGCAGGGCCCTTGAAGCTTTCTTT.